These 21 T cell receptor beta chains were sequenced from one sample in a study of T-cell reconstitution after alpha-beta-depleted transplantation in children. Using unique molecular identifiers, the investigators prepared the TCRbeta library. Each CDR3 protein is one row after TCRdb ran MiXCR on the PCR reads. The sample has some 200,000 distinct CDR3 sequences, about 9.6% seen once. Sample: PBMCs from the stem cell graft donor, taken from the stem cell graft. The source is a human donor who donated a stem cell graft to a child with SCID.

This clonotype was found many times. The V gene is TRBV7-2, the J gene TRBJ2-1, with 13 bases aligning to TRBD2. Germline V lookup: CDR1 SGHTA, CDR2 FQGNSA. The CDR3 covers 15 residues. V gave up 5 bases and J gave up 8 bases; unmatched junction bases: 6. CDR3 amino acids: CASSRTSGGAYEQFF. The CDR3 region has the DNA TGTGCCAGCAGCCGAACTAGCGGGGGGGCATATGAGCAGTTCTTC.

This clonotype was recorded at least ten times. The gene calls are TRBV29-1 and TRBJ2-7; D ambiguous. With 0 bases removed from V and 2 bases from J, the gap between germline ends came to 20 bases. The germline V gene has CDR1 SQVTM and CDR2 ANQGSEA. CDR3 size: 17 residues. As DNA, the CDR3 is TGCAGCGTTGAAGACCTCAAGTTTATAAGATGCACCTACGAGCAGTACTTC. Protein product: CSVEDLKFIRCTYEQYF.

This clonotype was observed at least ten times. The gene calls are TRBV28 and TRBJ1-1; the D is unclear. Per germline, CDR1 MDHEN and CDR2 SYDVKM. This CDR3 has 13 residues. V was pared by 6 bases and J by 1 base, with 9 bases between. CDR3 region: CASRPDPNTEAFF. As DNA, the CDR3 is TGTGCCAGCAGGCCGGACCCGAACACTGAAGCTTTCTTT.

Many counts were recorded for this clonotype. The genes are TRBV5-5 and TRBJ2-7, with unresolved D. This CDR3 region has 13 residues. Per germline, CDR1 SGHKS and CDR2 YYEKEE (reference sequence). Trimming took off 4 bases at V and 4 bases at J, with 12 bases between the two ends. The CDR3 loop reads CASSPGREYEQYF. The CDR3 DNA sequence: TGTGCCAGCAGCCCCGGAAGGGAATACGAGCAGTACTTC.

This clonotype was counted only a few times. The chain has TRBV7-2 and TRBJ1-1; weak D call: TRBD1 (5 bases). V lost 0 bases to trimming and J lost 5 bases, with 7 bases between them. This CDR3 region has 13 residues. Germline values: CDR1 SGHTA, CDR2 FQGNSA. The CDR3 spells CASSLAQGTEAFF. The CDR3 DNA sequence: TGTGCCAGCAGCTTAGCCCAGGGTACTGAAGCTTTCTTT.

This clonotype showed up many times. The chain has TRBV5-1 and TRBJ2-7; 7 nucleotides align to TRBD2. Unmatched junction bases numbered 2, after V lost 1 base and J lost 1 base. Per the germline V gene, CDR1 is SGHRS and CDR2 is YFSETQ. CDR3 length: 14 residues. The CDR3 DNA sequence: TGCGCCAGCAGCTTGATGCGGGGGTCCTACGAGCAGTACTTC. Protein sequence: CASSLMRGSYEQYF.

At least ten counts were recorded for this clonotype. This CDR3 is CASSQLPGAEDIQYF. The CDR3 region has the DNA TGTGCCAGCAGCCAACTCCCCGGGGCCGAGGACATTCAGTACTTC. V usage is TRBV7-6 and J usage is TRBJ2-4; D tentatively reads TRBD1 or TRBD2 (5 bases each). With 5 bases removed from V and 8 bases from J, the gap between germline ends came to 19 bases. The CDR3 is 15 residues long. Germline CDR1 and CDR2: SGHVS and FNYEAQ.

This clonotype came up many times. This sequence joins TRBV20-1 and TRBJ2-2; 9 bases line up with TRBD2. Germline CDR1 DFQATT, CDR2 SNEGSKA (reference sequence). The CDR3 loop spans 14 amino acids. Trimming removed 3 bases from V and 6 bases from J; junction bases left unmatched: 5. The CDR3 is CSARRGGAAGELFF. The DNA for the CDR3 is TGCAGTGCTAGGCGCGGGGGGGCTGCCGGGGAGCTGTTTTTT.

There are many counts of this clonotype. The chain joins TRBV10-3 to TRBJ1-2; weak D call: TRBD1 (6 bases). Trimming removed 2 bases from V and 7 bases from J, with 11 bases in between. In germline, CDR1 is ENHRY, CDR2 SYGVKD. The CDR3 has 13 amino acids. This CDR3 is CAISEPAGAGYTF. In nucleotides, the CDR3 is TGTGCCATCAGTGAGCCGGCGGGGGCTGGCTACACCTTC.

Ten or more counts support this clonotype. V usage is TRBV7-9 and J usage is TRBJ1-1; D unclear. V was shortened by 4 bases and J by 4 bases, with 13 bases between the two germline ends. Germline V lookup: CDR1 SEHNR, CDR2 FQNEAQ (reference sequence). There are 14 residues in the CDR3. In nucleotides, the CDR3 is TGTGCCAGCAGCTCCGGGCTACGGGGCACTGAAGCTTTCTTT. Its translation is CASSSGLRGTEAFF.

This clonotype was detected ten times or more. This rearrangement joins TRBV5-1 to TRBJ2-5; D call uncertain. CDR1 is SGHRS and CDR2 is YFSETQ in the germline V gene. Trimming left V 3 bases short and J 11 bases short, with 11 bases between. This CDR3 contains 11 residues. The chain's CDR3 is CASSSDRVQYF. The CDR3 nucleotides read TGCGCCAGCAGCTCTGACCGGGTGCAGTACTTC.

This clonotype appeared many times. The chain is built from TRBV5-1 and TRBJ1-6, with D unresolved. The CDR3 has 16 residues. CDR1 is SGHRS, CDR2 YFSETQ, per germline. Trimming took off 0 bases at V and 3 bases at J, with 10 bases between the two ends. This CDR3 is CASSLARENYNSPLHF. The DNA of the CDR3 is TGCGCCAGCAGCTTGGCGAGGGAAAACTATAATTCACCCCTCCACTTT.

This clonotype was seen repeatedly, ten times or more. CDR3 sequence reads: CSGSTDFTDTQYF. The CDR3 DNA reads TGCAGTGGGTCGACTGATTTCACAGATACGCAGTATTTT. The chain uses TRBV20-1 and TRBJ2-3; no clear D. This CDR3 is built from 13 residues. The V gene's germline CDR1 is DFQATT and CDR2 SNEGSKA (reference sequence). The ends were cut back, 7 bases at V and 2 bases at J, with 13 bases in the middle.

This clonotype came up many times. This sequence joins TRBV7-9 and TRBJ1-3, with D possibly matching TRBD1 (6 bases). V was cut by 3 bases and J by 0 bases, with 12 bases left in between. This CDR3 has 16 residues. CDR1 and CDR2 (germline): SEHNR, FQNEAQ (reference sequence). This CDR3 is CASSLDGGLSGNTIYF. Written as DNA, the CDR3 is TGTGCCAGCAGCTTGGACGGGGGGCTCTCTGGAAACACCATATATTTT.

This clonotype was counted at least ten times. The chain recombines TRBV4-1 with TRBJ2-7; 8 nucleotides match TRBD2. The CDR3 extends over 14 amino acids. CDR1 and CDR2 (germline): MGHRA, YSYEKL. V shed 7 bases and J 5 bases; nucleotides not matched to a gene: 10. CDR3 sequence (DNA): TGCGCCAGCACCATATACGGGGGGGCGAACGAGCAGTACTTC. It encodes CASTIYGGANEQYF.

This clonotype was counted ten times or more. The chain employs TRBV28 and TRBJ2-2; D might be TRBD1 or TRBD2, each matching 5 bases. The CDR3 covers 16 residues. V lost 0 bases and J lost 0, with 8 bases in between. Per the germline V gene, CDR1 is MDHEN and CDR2 is SYDVKM. The CDR3 sequence is CASSLWGEANTGELFF. CDR3 nucleotides: TGTGCCAGCAGTTTATGGGGGGAAGCGAACACCGGGGAGCTGTTTTTT.

This clonotype was detected many times. The chain is built from TRBV6-5 and TRBJ1-2; D remains ambiguous. CDR3 size: 12 residues. With 5 bases removed from V and 8 bases from J, the gap between germline ends came to 12 bases. Germline V CDR1 and CDR2: MNHEY, SVGAGI. CDR3 amino acids: CASSVLGYGYTF. In DNA, the CDR3 is TGTGCCAGCAGTGTCCTGGGATACGGCTACACCTTC.

This clonotype was recorded many times. The V gene is TRBV20-1, the J gene TRBJ1-3, with unresolved D. V was trimmed by 4 bases and J by 0 bases, leaving 13 bases between them. The CDR3 runs to 15 residues. The germline CDR1 and CDR2 sequences are DFQATT and SNEGSKA (reference sequence). The CDR3 nucleotides read TGCAGTGCTACCGACCGCAGGAGCTCTGGAAACACCATATATTTT. This sequence encodes CSATDRRSSGNTIYF.

There are many counts of this clonotype. The genes are TRBV20-1 and TRBJ1-1; D gene unclear. With 0 bases removed from V and 10 bases from J, the gap between germline ends came to 15 bases. The CDR3 loop spans 13 amino acids. From germline, CDR1 is DFQATT and CDR2 SNEGSKA (reference sequence). CDR3 loop: CSARDKTAAVAFF. CDR3 bases: TGCAGTGCTAGAGATAAAACAGCCGCGGTAGCTTTCTTT.

This clonotype was observed at least ten times. The V gene is TRBV10-3, the J gene TRBJ1-2, with D perhaps TRBD1 (5 bases). The CDR3 is 15 residues long. Germline V gives CDR1 ENHRY, CDR2 SYGVKD. V was trimmed by 4 bases and J by 4 bases, leaving 16 bases between them. The CDR3, as DNA: TGTGCCATCAGTGGGCAGGGTCGTTCTCTCTATGGCTACACCTTC. Encoded protein: CAISGQGRSLYGYTF.

In this sample, this clonotype turned up many times. The gene calls are TRBV7-9 and TRBJ1-5; D not certain. V was pared by 10 bases and J by 2 bases, with 12 bases between. CDR1 and CDR2 from the germline V gene are SEHNR and FQNEAQ (reference sequence). This CDR3 has 13 residues. CDR3 nucleotide sequence: TGTGCCACTGGAGGGAGGGGCAATCAGCCCCAGCATTTT. Translated, it gives CATGGRGNQPQHF.